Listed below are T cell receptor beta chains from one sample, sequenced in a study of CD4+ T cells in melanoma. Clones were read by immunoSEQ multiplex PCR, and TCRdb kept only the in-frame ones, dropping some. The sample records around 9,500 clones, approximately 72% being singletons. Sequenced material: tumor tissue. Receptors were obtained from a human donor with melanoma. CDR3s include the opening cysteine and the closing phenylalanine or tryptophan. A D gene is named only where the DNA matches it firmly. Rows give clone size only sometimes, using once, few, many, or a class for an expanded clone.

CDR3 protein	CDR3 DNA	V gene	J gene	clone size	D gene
CASSLGQDLGAFF	TGTGCCAGCAGCTTAGGACAAGACCTGGGAGCTTTCTTT	TRBV11-2	TRBJ1-1	-	-
CASSRQGMNSPLHF	TGTGCCAGCAGCCGACAGGGGATGAATTCACCCCTCCACTTT	TRBV7-8	TRBJ1-6	-	TRBD1
CASSLDSGTVGEQYF	TGTGCCAGCAGCTTAGACTCCGGGACAGTAGGCGAGCAGTACTTC	TRBV11-1	TRBJ2-7	-	TRBD1
CASSIDQWQGLASGANVLTF	TGTGCCAGTAGTATAGATCAATGGCAAGGCTTAGCCTCTGGGGCCAACGTCCTGACTTTC	TRBV19	TRBJ2-6	-	-
CASQLGLGHYGYTF	TGTGCCAGCCAGCTTGGTTTAGGGCACTATGGCTACACCTTC	TRBV5-8	TRBJ1-2	-	-
CASGEGLDSGANVLTF	TGCGCCAGCGGGGAGGGGTTAGACTCTGGGGCCAACGTCCTGACTTTC	TRBV5-1	TRBJ2-6	-	TRBD2
CATSNIQGSLIREQYF	TGTGCCACCAGCAACATACAGGGATCCCTAATACGCGAGCAGTACTTC	TRBV15	TRBJ2-7	few	-
CASSHTTGWQPQHF	TGCGCCAGCAGCCATACCACGGGGTGGCAGCCCCAGCATTTT	TRBV4-1	TRBJ1-5	few	-
CASSLVPGNSPLHF	TGTGCCAGCAGCTTAGTCCCAGGGAATTCACCCCTCCACTTT	TRBV11-2	TRBJ1-6	-	-
CASSIAAGGTYNEQFF	TGTGCCAGTAGTATCGCAGCGGGGGGCACTTACAATGAGCAGTTCTTC	TRBV19	TRBJ2-1	-	TRBD2
CASSWDRVKGYEQYF	TGTGCCAGCAGCTGGGACAGGGTTAAAGGGTACGAGCAGTACTTC	TRBV5-5	TRBJ2-7	-	TRBD1
CASSRLAGGLANEQFF	TGTGCCAGCAGTAGACTAGCGGGGGGATTGGCGAATGAGCAGTTCTTC	TRBV27	TRBJ2-1	-	TRBD2
CASCSGGTVGELFF	TGCGCCAGCTGCTCAGGAGGCACCGTCGGGGAGCTGTTTTTT	TRBV5-1	TRBJ2-2	-	-
CASSLETIGIQYF	TGTGCCAGCAGCTTAGAGACAATCGGCATTCAGTACTTC	TRBV11-3	TRBJ2-4	few	-
CASKRTVANTGELFF	TGTGCCAGCAAGAGGACAGTCGCGAACACCGGGGAGCTGTTTTTT	TRBV7-2	TRBJ2-2	once	-
CASSPHRQDNEQFF	TGCGCCAGCAGCCCTCACAGACAGGACAATGAGCAGTTCTTC	TRBV5-1	TRBJ2-1	-	-
CAISEAGSSYNEQFF	TGTGCCATCAGTGAGGCCGGAAGCTCCTACAATGAGCAGTTCTTC	TRBV10-3	TRBJ2-1	-	-
CASSHSRGAYEQYF	TGTGCCAGCAGCCATTCCAGGGGAGCCTACGAGCAGTACTTC	TRBV4-2	TRBJ2-7	-	-
CASSWATEQFF	TGTGCCAGCAGCTGGGCCACGGAGCAGTTCTTC	TRBV7-9	TRBJ2-1	-	-
CASSQTGTATYRF	TGTGCCAGCAGTCAGACCGGGACAGCTACTTATCGTTTT	TRBV6-1	TRBJ1-5	-	TRBD1
CASSEWGTGRSYEQYF	TGTGCCAGCAGTGAATGGGGGACAGGCCGATCCTACGAGCAGTACTTC	TRBV6-1	TRBJ2-7	-	TRBD1
CASSSPISPLHF	TGTGCCAGCAGCTCCCCGATCTCACCCCTCCACTTT	TRBV7-2	TRBJ1-6	-	-
CASSLVPRSNEQFF	TGTGCCAGCAGCTTAGTACCCCGGTCAAATGAGCAGTTCTTC	TRBV7-8	TRBJ2-1	few	-
CAIGTGGTGGGEQYF	TGTGCAATCGGGACCGGGGGGACAGGGGGCGGCGAGCAGTACTTC	TRBV6-1	TRBJ2-7	-	TRBD1
CASSSNRGRTGELFF	TGTGCCAGCAGTTCTAACAGGGGCCGTACCGGGGAGCTGTTTTTT	TRBV5-4	TRBJ2-2	-	TRBD1
CASSLSTDSYNEQFF	TGTGCCAGCAGCCTGTCGACTGATTCCTACAATGAGCAGTTCTTC	TRBV5-4	TRBJ2-1	-	-
CASSQDGYQPQHF	TGCGCCAGCAGCCAGGACGGCTATCAGCCCCAGCATTTT	TRBV4-1	TRBJ1-5	-	-
CASSYGRRDTGELFF	TGTGCCAGCAGCTACGGGAGGCGGGACACCGGGGAGCTGTTTTTT	TRBV5-6	TRBJ2-2	-	TRBD2